This T cell receptor beta chain was identified in a study of identical twins. Study findings and constraints: Within beta out-of-frame sequences, the excess sharing observed between twins was weaker.

TCRdb analysed the 5' RACE reads with MiXCR anew, one entry per CDR3 protein. Here the sample spans approximately 500,000 distinct CDR3 sequences, about 16% being singletons. Comment on this clonotype: No antigen is known for it.

J gave up 3 bases and V 7 bases, and 4 bases lay outside the gene matches. The CDR3 loop spans 13 amino acids. The same data also contributed to another study, on yellow fever vaccine responses in identical twins.

The J gene is TRBJ2-3, the V gene TRBV12-3 or TRBV12-4; 7 bases are a match to TRBD2. The sequence was obtained from a young woman in good health. Specimen: CD4+ T cells sorted from blood. The CDR3 DNA reads as TGTGCCAGCACGCGGGGGAGAACAGATACGCAGTATTTT. Translated: CASTRGRTDTQYF.